Following are 10 T cell receptor beta chains from one sample sequenced in a study of monozygotic twins with inflammatory bowel disease. From its re-call of the 5' RACE reads, TCRdb lists each CDR3 protein once, without DNA. The table lists 350,000 to 400,000 distinct CDR3 sequences, with 2.6% in the top ten. Material for sequencing was blood. Source of these receptors: a human donor with ulcerative colitis or Crohn's disease, or a healthy co-twin of an affected twin (not recorded which).

The CDR3: CASSYSTGAKNIQYF. V is TRBV11-2 and J is TRBJ2-4. Germline V gene data show CDR1 as SGHAT and CDR2 as FQNNGV. This CDR3 is 15 amino acids long.

This chain links TRBV20-1 with TRBJ2-5; no DNA is available, so the TRBD1 call from TCRdb remains unchecked. Germline CDR1 is DFQATT and CDR2 is SNEGSKA (reference sequence). The length of the CDR3 is 15 residues. The CDR3 region is CSARDILAGGETQYF.

The CDR3 loop is CASTASGTEETQYF. J is TRBJ2-5 and V is TRBV5-4; the TCRdb call, TRBD2, lacks DNA for checking. CDR1 and CDR2 from the germline V gene are SGHNT and YYREEE (reference sequence). This CDR3 is built from 14 residues.

The chain has TRBV5-1 and TRBJ1-2; the TCRdb D gene call, TRBD1, has no DNA to confirm it. The germline CDR1 and CDR2 sequences are SGHRS and YFSETQ. The CDR3 consists of 15 residues. CDR3 in amino acids: CASSPGTGTVGGYTF.

This sequence joins TRBV12-3 or TRBV12-4 and TRBJ1-1; TCRdb names TRBD1, which stays unverified in the absence of DNA. The CDR3 sequence is 14 residues long. CDR3 sequence: CASTPVGRLTEAFF.

The genes are TRBV5-1 and TRBJ2-5; TCRdb proposes TRBD2, but this gene call is untestable without DNA. The CDR3 loop spans 15 amino acids. Per germline, CDR1 SGHRS and CDR2 YFSETQ. CDR3 loop: CASSLFSGPQETQYF.

The genes are TRBV7-2 and TRBJ2-2; the TCRdb D gene call, TRBD2, has no DNA to confirm it. The CDR3 length is 14 residues. Germline CDR1 reads SGHTA; CDR2 reads FQGNSA. The chain's CDR3 is CASRLQGPRGVLFF.

The V call is TRBV24-1, the J call TRBJ2-2; TCRdb gives TRBD1 as the D gene, but with no DNA this cannot be confirmed. Germline CDR1 is KGHDR and CDR2 is SFDVKD. CDR3 size: 13 residues. This CDR3 reads CATSDLQPLELFF.

This sequence joins TRBV20-1 and TRBJ1-1; no DNA is available, so the TRBD1 call from TCRdb remains unchecked. The CDR3 has 14 amino acids. Germline V gene data show CDR1 as DFQATT and CDR2 as SNEGSKA (reference sequence). CDR3 loop: CSAGGRGRHTEAFF.

The chain recombines TRBV7-2 with TRBJ1-2; TCRdb picks TRBD1, but there is no DNA to check that call. CDR1 is SGHTA, CDR2 FQGNSA, per germline. CDR3 length: 17 residues. CDR3 region: CASRSGLGRGYGNGYTF.